The subject of this entry is one T cell receptor (beta chain). This clone came up once. Its antigen is currently not known. No much larger clonotype is one base removed from it; base qualities were not supplied. The CDR3 contains 15 residues, cysteine and phenylalanine counted. Left in the record is the CDR3 DNA by itself, 45 bases read in frame from the first base. From the germline V gene, CDR1 is SGHDT and CDR2 is YYEEEE. Trimming removed 2 bases from V and 3 bases from J; the gene matches leave 2 bases unexplained. The data were obtained in a study of cytomegalovirus exposure and HLA in healthy donors (dated by TCRdb to the late 2010s). Some background on the complete study: A later analysis indicated that the 120 or so validation repertoires were generated on the platform also employed for the 720 or so repertoires of the first cohort. The study was designed to test whether signatures of past pathogen exposure could be identified by cataloging public T cell receptors. Along with the roughly 670-subject first cohort, a separate validation cohort of roughly 110 different subjects was used. High-throughput TCR immunosequencing, statistical association of individual TCRs with disease status, and machine learning were combined to predict cytomegalovirus infection status. Results the study describes overall, beyond this receptor: A later analysis found that TCRs clustered in the first cohort also tended to co-occur in the approximately 120 validation repertoires, with 90% to 95% of cluster scores above 0. A later analysis lacked HLA typing for the validation cohort, so it scored co-occurrence in that cohort across all 110 or so repertoires. Most TCR sequences were seen in very few donors, while some public TCRs were found in many individuals. Cytomegalovirus status was reported to be diagnosed by the classifier with high specificity and sensitivity in both the original and validation cohorts. The study gave a list of about 160 TCR beta chains associated with cytomegalovirus. In vitro tests confirmed that a few of the cytomegalovirus-associated TCR beta chains recognize cytomegalovirus antigens. According to the authors, the approach could potentially be generalized to other disease states and immunological phenotypes.

Separate from the roughly 700-subject first cohort, the validation cohort of 120 subjects was the group to which the donors belonged. Library method: the immunoSEQ multiplex PCR assay. Concerning the study's data processing: A statistical classification framework was built for diagnosing cytomegalovirus status from the catalog of TCR beta chain sequences. The immuneACCESS repertoire file appears here via TCRdb, limited to in-frame rearrangements. These files lack a portion of the clones; in checked studies, under half of the deficit traces to unresolved V genes, and the cause of the others is not known. That table furnishes V, J and clone size, whereas the DNA furnished D and trimming. The sample has some 150,000 clones on record, more than 75% of them singletons. The biggest ten clones account for about 3% of the sample.

Recombination joined TRBV5-6 with TRBJ2-1; 10 bases in between match TRBD2. This TCR derives from a man aged 18 to 30 in good health and CMV-seronegative. Material: PBMCs. The CDR3 region reads CASSFGTSDYNEQFF. The DNA sequence is as follows: TGTGCCAGCAGCTTTGGGACTAGCGACTACAATGAGCAGTTCTTC.